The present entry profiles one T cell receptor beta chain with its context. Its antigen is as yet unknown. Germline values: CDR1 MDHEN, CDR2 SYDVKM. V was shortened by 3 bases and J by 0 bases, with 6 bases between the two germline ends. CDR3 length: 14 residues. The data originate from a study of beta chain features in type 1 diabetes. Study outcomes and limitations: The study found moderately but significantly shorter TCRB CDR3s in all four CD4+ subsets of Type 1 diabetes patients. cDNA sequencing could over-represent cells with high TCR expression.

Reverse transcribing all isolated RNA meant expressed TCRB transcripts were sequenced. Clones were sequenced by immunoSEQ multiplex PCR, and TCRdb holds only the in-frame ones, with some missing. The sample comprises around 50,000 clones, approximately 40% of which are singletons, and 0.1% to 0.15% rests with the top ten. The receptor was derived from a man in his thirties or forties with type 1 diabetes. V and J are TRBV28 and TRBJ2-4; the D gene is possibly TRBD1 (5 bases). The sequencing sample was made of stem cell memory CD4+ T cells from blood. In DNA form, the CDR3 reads TGTGCCAGCAGTTTGGGGCTAGCCAAAAACATTCAGTACTTC. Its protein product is CASSLGLAKNIQYF.